This TCR beta chain was sequenced during a study of T cell responses to AZD1222 COVID-19 vaccine. Across the whole study: Some second doses came at about 4 weeks and others at about 12 weeks; these were pooled.

A note on this clone: Its antigen is as yet unknown.

Broader study findings: Unmutated variant regions are reportedly the target of nearly half of TCRs that are spike-specific. Spike-specific TCR breadth and depth rose after two AZD1222 doses.

This CDR3 spans 16 amino acids. V shed 0 bases and J shed 6 bases, with 15 bases lying between them. CDR1 is MNHEY and CDR2 is SVGAGI in the germline V gene. TCRdb's copy holds only in-frame clones and misses some; the assay was immunoSEQ multiplex PCR. The sample lists about 170,000 clones, around 90% occurring once. The chain links TRBV6-5 to TRBJ1-5; D call uncertain. This specimen was peripheral blood, taken on day 0 of AZD1222 vaccination. The origin of this receptor is an adult in good health. CDR3 in amino acids: CASSYSSAGVGQPQHF. The CDR3 DNA is TGTGCCAGCAGTTACTCATCAGCCGGGGTGGGTCAGCCCCAGCATTTT.